The next 4 T cell receptor beta chains were all read from a single sample in a study of T cell responses to AZD1222 COVID-19 vaccine. Here immunoSEQ multiplex PCR was the method, and the copy in TCRdb shows in-frame clones only, minus some. The sample includes some 110,000 clones, about nine tenths of them seen just once. Here the sequenced sample was peripheral blood, taken 28 days after the second AZD1222 dose. The receptors come from an adult who received the AZD1222 COVID-19 vaccine.

J is TRBJ2-7 and V is TRBV5-1; D not certain. Germline lookup yields CDR1 SGHRS and CDR2 YFSETQ. V shed 2 bases and J shed 5 bases, with 14 bases lying between them. The CDR3 extends over 14 amino acids. The chain's CDR3 is CASSFGLREDEQYF. DNA of the CDR3: TGCGCCAGCAGCTTCGGTCTACGAGAGGACGAGCAGTACTTC.

This chain joins TRBV7-2 and TRBJ2-5; TRBD2 matches 10 bases. The germline CDR1 and CDR2 sequences are SGHTA and FQGNSA. The V gene end was trimmed by 4 bases and the J gene end by 5 bases; junction bases not matched to a gene: 10. The CDR3 has 16 residues. Written as DNA, the CDR3 is TGTGCCAGCAGCTCCTCCCTTAGCGGGGGGCTCGAGACCCAGTACTTC. This gives the protein CASSSSLSGGLETQYF.

V gene TRBV7-8 combines with J gene TRBJ1-2; no firm D call. Germline V gene lookup returns CDR1 SGHVS and CDR2 FQNEAQ. V lost 2 bases to trimming and J lost 2 bases, with 12 bases between them. The CDR3 is 15 residues long. CDR3 amino acids: CASSLRQDLNYGYTF. CDR3 in DNA: TGTGCCAGCAGCTTAAGGCAGGATCTCAACTATGGCTACACCTTC.

The chain combines TRBV27 with TRBJ2-7; D call uncertain. Germline loops: CDR1 MNHEY, CDR2 SMNVEV (reference sequence). Trimming stripped 2 bases from V and 0 bases from J, with 8 bases between. The CDR3 is 14 residues long. Here the CDR3 DNA reads TGTGCCAGCAGTTTAAGGTCCTTCTCCTACGAGCAGTACTTC. Amino acid sequence: CASSLRSFSYEQYF.